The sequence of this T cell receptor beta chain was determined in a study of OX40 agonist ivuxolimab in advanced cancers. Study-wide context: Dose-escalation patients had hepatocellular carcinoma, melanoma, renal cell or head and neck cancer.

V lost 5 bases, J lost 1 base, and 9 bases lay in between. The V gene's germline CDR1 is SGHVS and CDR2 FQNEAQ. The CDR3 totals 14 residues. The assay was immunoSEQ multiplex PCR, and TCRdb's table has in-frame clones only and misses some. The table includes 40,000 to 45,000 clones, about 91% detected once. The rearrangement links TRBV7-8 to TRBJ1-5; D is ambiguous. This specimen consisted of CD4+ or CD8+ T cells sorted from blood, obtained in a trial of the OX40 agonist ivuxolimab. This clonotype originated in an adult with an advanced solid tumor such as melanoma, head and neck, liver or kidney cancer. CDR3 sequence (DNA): TGTGCCAGCAGCGAGGGAAACAGCAATCAGCCCCAGCATTTT. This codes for CASSEGNSNQPQHF. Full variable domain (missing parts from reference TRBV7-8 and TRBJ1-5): GAGVSQSPRYKVAKRGQDVALRCDPISGHVSLFWYQQALGQGPEFLTYFQNEAQLDKSGLPSDRFFAERPEGSVSTLKIQRTQQEDSAVYLCASSEGNSNQPQHFGDGTRLSIL.